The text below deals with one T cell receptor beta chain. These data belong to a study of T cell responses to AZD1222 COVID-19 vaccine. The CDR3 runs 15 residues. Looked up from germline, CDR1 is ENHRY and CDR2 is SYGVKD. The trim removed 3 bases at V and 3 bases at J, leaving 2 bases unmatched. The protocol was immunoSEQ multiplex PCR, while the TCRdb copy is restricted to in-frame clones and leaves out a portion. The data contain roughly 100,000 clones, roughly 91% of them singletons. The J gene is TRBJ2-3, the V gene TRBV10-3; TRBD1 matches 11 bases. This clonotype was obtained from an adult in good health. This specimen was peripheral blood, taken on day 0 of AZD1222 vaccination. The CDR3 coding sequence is TGTGCCATCAGTGAAAGGGACAGGGGGACAGATACGCAGTATTTT. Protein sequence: CAISERDRGTDTQYF.